This T cell receptor beta chain was obtained from a study of post-analysis software for immune sequencing data. Whole-study findings and limits: Five TRBV segments were significantly more frequent in patients than in controls. TRBV5-6, TRBV5-1 and TRBV20-1 were among these segments. Under F measure analysis, samples from one preparation batch co-clustered strongly.

cDNA libraries of TCR beta carried unique molecular identifiers. Each CDR3 protein gets one entry after TCRdb re-called the PCR reads with MiXCR. Of some 890,000 distinct CDR3 sequences listed, under 70% are singletons. Germline V lookup: CDR1 LNHDA, CDR2 SQIVND (reference sequence). The CDR3 loop spans 15 amino acids. V was trimmed by 3 bases and J by 11 bases, leaving 22 bases between them. Details on this clonotype: Its specificity is unknown.

The TCR originated in a girl aged 10 to 17 with multiple sclerosis. V usage is TRBV19 and J usage is TRBJ2-5; either TRBD1 or TRBD2 may fit D (5 bases each). Sequencing was done on a sample of blood. For the CDR3, the DNA is TGTGCCAGTAGTATTGGGGGTGGACCTCTACGAGGGCAGTACTTC. It yields the protein CASSIGGGPLRGQYF.